Listed below are T cell receptor beta chains from one sample, sequenced in a study of technical replicates of blood from a few donors. Assay used: immunoSEQ multiplex PCR; TCRdb lists only in-frame clones, some missing. The repertoire holds fewer than 95,000 clones, roughly nine tenths seen once, with just under 0.25% in the top ten. The specimen sequenced was T cells isolated from PBMCs. All receptors come from a human donor in good health. Both conserved end residues are part of each CDR3.

J gene: TRBJ1-4
V gene: TRBV2
CDR3 protein: CASSGRGTNEKLFF

J gene: TRBJ2-5
V gene: TRBV28
CDR3 protein: CASCLRVYQETQYF

J gene: TRBJ2-2
V gene: TRBV5-1
CDR3 protein: CASSLSSGSLGELFF

J gene: TRBJ2-5
V gene: TRBV7-8
CDR3 protein: CASSLSGRETQYF

J gene: TRBJ1-2
V gene: TRBV6-5
CDR3 protein: CASSYQTGNGYTF

J gene: TRBJ1-2
V gene: TRBV5-1
CDR3 protein: CASSSRRGDRVNGYTF

J gene: TRBJ2-1
V gene: TRBV11-2
CDR3 protein: CASSLTSGGLYNEQFF

J gene: TRBJ1-1
V gene: TRBV7-2
CDR3 protein: CANGRGTGDAFF

J gene: TRBJ1-2
V gene: TRBV27
CDR3 protein: CASSLGGQLNYGYTF

J gene: TRBJ2-5
V gene: TRBV14
CDR3 protein: CASSQSLRGRGETQYF

J gene: TRBJ2-1
V gene: TRBV13
CDR3 protein: CASSPRESQSEQFF

J gene: TRBJ2-7
V gene: TRBV28
CDR3 protein: CASSLAGRVSYEQYF

J gene: TRBJ1-2
V gene: TRBV19
CDR3 protein: CASSIDRGSGYGYTF

J gene: TRBJ2-2
V gene: TRBV7-9
CDR3 protein: CASSLAGRANTGELFF

J gene: TRBJ2-1
V gene: TRBV29-1
CDR3 protein: CSVQLAGVRIKSSYNEQFF

J gene: TRBJ2-1
V gene: TRBV7-7
CDR3 protein: CASRIRDAPQNEQFF

J gene: TRBJ2-7
V gene: TRBV29-1
CDR3 protein: CSAGLAGDPYEQYF

J gene: TRBJ1-2
V gene: TRBV6-5
CDR3 protein: CASRDVGALYGYTF

J gene: TRBJ1-2
V gene: TRBV7-2
CDR3 protein: CASSLFGDRIYGYTF

J gene: TRBJ1-1
V gene: TRBV30
CDR3 protein: CAWSQGMNTEAFF

J gene: TRBJ1-2
V gene: TRBV10-3
CDR3 protein: CAISTGDRGYTF

J gene: TRBJ1-1
V gene: TRBV19
CDR3 protein: CASAPGFQAEAFF

J gene: TRBJ1-1
V gene: TRBV9
CDR3 protein: CASSVGPGNTEAFF

J gene: TRBJ2-7
V gene: TRBV6-1
CDR3 protein: CASSESPTGAIYEQYF

J gene: TRBJ1-5
V gene: TRBV4-1
CDR3 protein: CASSHEPRQNQPQHF

J gene: TRBJ2-5
V gene: TRBV27
CDR3 protein: CASSYRETQYF

J gene: TRBJ2-5
V gene: TRBV2
CDR3 protein: CASLTRVAQYF

J gene: TRBJ1-3
V gene: TRBV4-1
CDR3 protein: CASSQDRLAGRNTIYF

J gene: TRBJ2-7
V gene: TRBV7-8
CDR3 protein: CASSLHRGAYEQYF

J gene: TRBJ1-2
V gene: TRBV6-5
CDR3 protein: CASSPRQANYGYTF

J gene: TRBJ1-1
V gene: TRBV4-1
CDR3 protein: CASSHYRGHDEAFF